These 2 T cell receptor beta chains were sequenced from one sample in a study of cytomegalovirus exposure and HLA in healthy donors. Use of 60 Vbeta and 13 Jbeta primers characterized the PCR. Assay: immunoSEQ multiplex PCR; the TCRdb copy retains only in-frame clones and omits some. The profile shows about 150,000 clones, 82% of them singletons. Sequenced input: PBMCs. These receptors originate from a woman between 45 and 60 years old in good health and CMV-seropositive.

This rearrangement joins TRBV7-2 to TRBJ2-7, with TRBD2 matching over 8 bases. The CDR3 is made up of 15 amino acids. CDR1 and CDR2 (germline): SGHTA, FQGNSA. V trimming: 5 bases; J trimming: 3 bases; junction bases outside the gene matches: 9. As DNA, the CDR3 is TGTGCCAGCAGCCCGGCGGGGGGATCCTTCTACGAGCAGTACTTC. It yields the protein CASSPAGGSFYEQYF.

The rearrangement joins TRBV19 to TRBJ2-1; TRBD2 agrees at 11 bases. V was pared by 8 bases and J by 4 bases, with 4 bases of the junction left unmatched. Germline V gene data show CDR1 as LNHDA and CDR2 as SQIVND (reference sequence). This CDR3 spans 14 amino acids. Here the CDR3 reads CASHSSGGYNEQFF. CDR3 in DNA: TGTGCCAGTCACTCTAGCGGGGGGTACAATGAGCAGTTCTTC.